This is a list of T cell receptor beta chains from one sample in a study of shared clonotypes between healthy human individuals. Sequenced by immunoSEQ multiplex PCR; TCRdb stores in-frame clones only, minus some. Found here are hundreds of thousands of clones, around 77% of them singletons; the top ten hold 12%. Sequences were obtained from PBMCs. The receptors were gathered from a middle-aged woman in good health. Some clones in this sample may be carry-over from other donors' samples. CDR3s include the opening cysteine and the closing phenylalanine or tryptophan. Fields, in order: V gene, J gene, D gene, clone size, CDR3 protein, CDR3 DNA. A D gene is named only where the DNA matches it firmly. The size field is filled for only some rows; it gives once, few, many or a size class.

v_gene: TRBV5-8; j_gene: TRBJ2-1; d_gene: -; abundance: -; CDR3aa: CASSRSTVYNEQFF; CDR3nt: TGTGCCAGCAGCAGAAGTACAGTCTACAATGAGCAGTTCTTC
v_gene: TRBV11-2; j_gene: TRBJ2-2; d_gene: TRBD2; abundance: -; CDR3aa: CATHGGWAGGFTGELFF; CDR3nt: TGTGCCACCCACGGGGGTTGGGCGGGAGGTTTTACCGGGGAGCTGTTTTTT
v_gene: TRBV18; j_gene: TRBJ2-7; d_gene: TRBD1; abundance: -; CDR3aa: CASSQGTGESHYEQYF; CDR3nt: TGTGCCAGCTCACAAGGGACAGGGGAATCTCACTACGAGCAGTACTTC
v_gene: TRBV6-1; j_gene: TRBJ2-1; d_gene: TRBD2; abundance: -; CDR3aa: CASSEWGLAANNEQFF; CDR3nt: TGTGCCAGCAGTGAATGGGGACTAGCGGCCAACAATGAGCAGTTCTTC
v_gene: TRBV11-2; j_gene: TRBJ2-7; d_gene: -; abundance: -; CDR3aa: CASSLNAKGPGEQYF; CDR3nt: TGTGCCAGCAGCTTAAACGCAAAGGGACCCGGCGAGCAGTACTTC
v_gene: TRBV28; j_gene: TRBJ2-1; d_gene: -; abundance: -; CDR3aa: CASSFGLTSSYNEQFF; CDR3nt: TGTGCCAGCAGCTTTGGACTAACCAGCTCCTACAATGAGCAGTTCTTC
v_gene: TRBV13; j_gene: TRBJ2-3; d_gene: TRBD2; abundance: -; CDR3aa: CASSSPRPLAGPPTDTQYF; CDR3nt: TGTGCCAGCAGCTCCCCCCGGCCACTAGCGGGACCTCCCACAGATACGCAGTATTTT
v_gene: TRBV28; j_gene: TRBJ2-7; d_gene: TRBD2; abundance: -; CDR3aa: CASGTTSGRALYEQYF; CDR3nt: TGTGCCAGCGGCACAACTAGCGGGAGGGCCCTCTACGAGCAGTACTTC
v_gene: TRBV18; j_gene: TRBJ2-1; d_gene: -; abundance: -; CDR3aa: CASSPPVGRSYNEQFF; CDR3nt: TGTGCCAGCTCACCACCGGTCGGACGCTCCTACAATGAGCAGTTCTTC
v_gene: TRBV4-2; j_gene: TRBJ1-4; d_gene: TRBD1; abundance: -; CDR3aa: CASSQTGQNEKLFF; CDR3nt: TGTGCCAGCAGCCAAACGGGACAGAATGAAAAACTGTTTTTT
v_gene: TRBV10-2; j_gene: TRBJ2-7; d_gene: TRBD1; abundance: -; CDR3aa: CASSDGGDRGHGEQYF; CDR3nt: TGCGCCAGCAGTGACGGGGGGGACAGGGGGCACGGAGAGCAGTACTTC
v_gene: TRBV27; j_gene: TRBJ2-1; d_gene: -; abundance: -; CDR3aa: CASSLAGRNNEQFF; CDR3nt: TGTGCCAGCAGTTTAGCGGGACGCAACAATGAGCAGTTCTTC
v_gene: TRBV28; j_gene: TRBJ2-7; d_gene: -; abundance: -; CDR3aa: CASSLSRASSYEQYF; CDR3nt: TGTGCCAGCAGTCTCAGCAGGGCTAGCTCCTACGAGCAGTACTTC
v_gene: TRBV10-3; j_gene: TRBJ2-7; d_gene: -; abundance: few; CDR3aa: CAISESTAVTYEQYF; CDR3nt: TGTGCCATCAGTGAGTCGACGGCGGTAACCTACGAGCAGTACTTC
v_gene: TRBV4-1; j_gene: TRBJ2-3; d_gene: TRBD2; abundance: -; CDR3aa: CASSQTFPGLAGFTQYF; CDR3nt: TGCGCCAGCAGCCAAACTTTTCCGGGACTAGCGGGATTTACGCAGTATTTT
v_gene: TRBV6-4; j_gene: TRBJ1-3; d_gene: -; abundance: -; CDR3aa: CASSDSDVGSGNTIYF; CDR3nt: TGTGCCAGCAGTGACAGTGACGTGGGCTCTGGAAACACCATATATTTT
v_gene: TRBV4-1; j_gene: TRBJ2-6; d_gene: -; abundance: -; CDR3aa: CASSQAVGNSGANVLTF; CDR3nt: TGCGCCAGCAGCCAAGCCGTAGGGAACTCTGGGGCCAACGTCCTGACTTTC
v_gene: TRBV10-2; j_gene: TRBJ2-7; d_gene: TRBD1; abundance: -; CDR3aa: CARSDAQGVGEQYF; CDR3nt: TGCGCCCGCAGTGATGCCCAGGGGGTGGGCGAGCAGTACTTC
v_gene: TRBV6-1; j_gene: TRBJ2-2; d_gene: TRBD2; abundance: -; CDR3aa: CASTETSWGIGELFF; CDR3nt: TGTGCCAGCACGGAGACTAGCTGGGGGATCGGGGAGCTGTTTTTT
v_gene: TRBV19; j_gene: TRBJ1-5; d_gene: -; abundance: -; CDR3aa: CASSTPWSGQPQHF; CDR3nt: TGTGCCAGTAGTACCCCGTGGTCAGGTCAGCCCCAGCATTTT
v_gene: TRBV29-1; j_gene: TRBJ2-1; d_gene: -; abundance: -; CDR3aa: CSVDHNEQFF; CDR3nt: TGCAGCGTTGACCACAATGAGCAGTTCTTC
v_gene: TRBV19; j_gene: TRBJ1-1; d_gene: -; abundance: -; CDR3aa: CASSIGDGPKRW; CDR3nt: TGTGCCAGTAGTATAGGGGACGGCCCGAAAAGGTGG
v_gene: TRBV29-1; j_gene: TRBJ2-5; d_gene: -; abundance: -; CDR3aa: CSVAVGRGRMTQYF; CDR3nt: TGCAGCGTTGCGGTCGGGAGGGGGCGGATGACCCAGTACTTC
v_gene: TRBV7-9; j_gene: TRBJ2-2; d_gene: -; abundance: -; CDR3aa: CASSLAAGELFF; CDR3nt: TGTGCCAGCTCACTAGCCGCCGGGGAGCTGTTTTTT
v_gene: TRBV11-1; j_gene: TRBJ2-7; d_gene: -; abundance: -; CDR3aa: CASSSFYEQYF; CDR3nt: TGTGCCAGCAGTTCCTTTTACGAGCAGTACTTC
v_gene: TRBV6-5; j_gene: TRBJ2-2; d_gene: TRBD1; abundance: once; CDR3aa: CASRWGQGTGELFF; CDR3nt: TGTGCCAGCAGATGGGGACAGGGGACCGGGGAGCTGTTTTTT
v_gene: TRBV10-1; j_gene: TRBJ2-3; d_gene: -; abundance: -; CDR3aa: CASSFGQSTDTQYF; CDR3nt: TGCGCCAGCAGTTTCGGACAGAGCACAGATACGCAGTATTTT